Each of the 28 T cell receptor beta chains below was sequenced from the same sample in a study of blood T cell repertoires in COVID-19. The data were produced by immunoSEQ multiplex PCR, yet TCRdb's version contains in-frame clones alone and is incomplete. Seen here are about 15,000 clones, approximately 90% observed once, and the top ten hold 2.9%. The sequenced sample was peripheral blood. Every receptor here comes from a human donor in a cohort sampled during active COVID-19.

This clone was recorded a few times. V gene TRBV6-6 combines with J gene TRBJ2-7, with D possibly matching TRBD1 (6 bases). The CDR3 is 14 amino acids. The germline gives CDR1 MNHNY, CDR2 SVGAGI (reference sequence). Trimming pared 6 bases from V and 3 bases from J, leaving 15 bases between. CDR3 loop: CASRPGQNFYEQYF. The CDR3 DNA reads as TGTGCCAGCAGACCGGGACAAAACTTCTACGAGCAGTACTTC.

V and J are TRBV10-3 and TRBJ2-1; 9 nucleotides align to TRBD2. Germline lookup yields CDR1 ENHRY and CDR2 SYGVKD. The CDR3 sequence is 13 residues long. With 8 bases clipped from V and 8 bases from J, the junction kept 7 bases outside the gene matches. This CDR3 reads CAIHSGSTDEQFF. Here the CDR3 DNA reads TGTGCCATCCATAGCGGGAGTACGGATGAGCAGTTCTTC.

The V and J genes are TRBV24-1 and TRBJ2-1, with TRBD2 matching over 7 bases. CDR3 size: 14 residues. The V gene end was trimmed by 4 bases and the J gene end by 5 bases; junction bases not matched to a gene: 4. Germline CDR1 and CDR2: KGHDR and SFDVKD. CDR3 sequence (DNA): TGTGCCACCAGTGAGGGGGGGTTAAACAATGAGCAGTTCTTC. Translating it yields CATSEGGLNNEQFF.

The V gene is TRBV5-5, the J gene TRBJ2-7; 8 nucleotides agree with TRBD2. The CDR3 contains 17 residues. The junction had 10 bases not matched to a gene; V was cut back by 2 bases and J by 0 bases. The germline V gene encodes CDR1 SGHKS and CDR2 YYEKEE (reference sequence). The CDR3 nucleotides are TGTGCCAGCAGCTTAACAACTAGCGGAGTCAGCTCCTACGAGCAGTACTTC. This sequence encodes CASSLTTSGVSSYEQYF.

This clone has only one observation. In nucleotides, the CDR3 is TGTGCCAGCAGCGTAATTGGGCAGACCGGGGCTGAAGCTTTCTTT. Its protein is CASSVIGQTGAEAFF. This rearrangement joins TRBV9 to TRBJ1-1; D not certain. With 1 base removed from V and 6 bases from J, the gap between germline ends came to 16 bases. There are 15 residues in the CDR3. Germline V gene sequence: CDR1 SGDLS, CDR2 YYNGEE.

V gene TRBV3-1 (or the pseudogene TRBV3-2) combines with J gene TRBJ1-1; 7 nucleotides agree with TRBD1. The germline V gene has CDR1 LGHDT and CDR2 YNNKEL (reference sequence). The CDR3 sequence is 18 residues long. V lost 0 bases to trimming and J lost 2 bases; unmatched junction nucleotides: 12. CDR3 DNA sequence: TGTGCCAGCAGCCAAGAACCGGCATTGGGACAGTTAAACACTGAAGCTTTCTTT. Translated, it gives CASSQEPALGQLNTEAFF.

As to this clone: In the same sample, other DNA sequences code for this CDR3. The chain recombines TRBV29-1 with TRBJ2-1; TRBD1 might be the D (6 bases). The CDR3 contains 13 residues. Germline CDR1 is SQVTM and CDR2 is ANQGSEA. V lost 3 bases and J lost 9, with 15 bases in between. The CDR3 DNA reads as TGCAGCGTTGAGAGGCAGGGGTTACTTGAGCAGTTCTTC. Translated: CSVERQGLLEQFF.

The genes are TRBV30 and TRBJ1-2, with D perhaps TRBD1 (6 bases). Germline-derived CDR1 and CDR2 are GTSNPN and SVGIG (reference sequence). V was clipped by 0 bases and J by 8 bases, with 16 bases between them. The CDR3 contains 14 residues. The CDR3 loop reads CAWSVTGSMGGYTF. Here the CDR3 DNA reads TGTGCCTGGAGTGTAACAGGGTCCATGGGAGGCTACACCTTC.

V gene TRBV19 combines with J gene TRBJ1-5; D gene ambiguous. The germline V and J ends were trimmed by 3 bases and 6 bases, with 9 bases remaining between them. Germline V gene lookup returns CDR1 LNHDA and CDR2 SQIVND (reference sequence). The CDR3 extends over 13 amino acids. The CDR3 loop is CASSISRGQPQHF. CDR3 nucleotide sequence: TGTGCCAGTAGTATTAGTCGGGGTCAGCCCCAGCATTTT.

V gene TRBV6-5 combines with J gene TRBJ2-3, with a weak D call TRBD1 (7 bases). CDR1 and CDR2 from the germline V gene are MNHEY and SVGAGI. The CDR3 length is 15 residues. V lost 6 bases to trimming and J lost 0 bases, with 13 bases between them. The CDR3 loop is CASSPTGTSTDTQYF. The CDR3, as DNA: TGTGCCAGCAGCCCGACAGGGACTAGCACAGATACGCAGTATTTT.

V gene TRBV3-1 (or the pseudogene TRBV3-2) combines with J gene TRBJ2-1; 12 bases match TRBD2. V lost 3 bases and J lost 1; bases outside the gene matches: 4. The CDR3 loop spans 17 amino acids. Germline CDR1 reads LGHDT; CDR2 reads YNNKEL (reference sequence). The CDR3 bases are TGTGCCAGCAGCCAGTCTAGCGGGAGGGATTCCTACAATGAGCAGTTCTTC. This codes for CASSQSSGRDSYNEQFF.

The V and J genes are TRBV7-2 and TRBJ1-2; D possibly corresponds to TRBD1 (6 bases). The V and J ends lost 2 bases and 2 bases respectively, with 12 bases between them. The CDR3 runs 15 residues. Germline V gene data show CDR1 as SGHTA and CDR2 as FQGNSA. Written as DNA, the CDR3 is TGTGCCAGCAGCTTAATCCCAGGGGCCAACTATGGCTACACCTTC. Its translation: CASSLIPGANYGYTF.

V usage is TRBV6-2 or TRBV6-3 and J usage is TRBJ2-5, with D perhaps TRBD2 (6 bases). The germline gives CDR1 MNHEY, CDR2 SVGEGT. This CDR3 region has 13 residues. The V and J ends lost 5 bases and 6 bases respectively, with 13 bases between them. The CDR3: CASSDTGVQTQYF. DNA of the CDR3: TGTGCCAGCAGTGACACGGGGGTACAGACCCAGTACTTC.

This chain uses TRBV28 with TRBJ2-7; 11 positions match TRBD2. V shed 3 bases, J shed 1 base, and the junction held 5 bases outside the gene matches. The CDR3 runs to 16 residues. Per germline, CDR1 MDHEN and CDR2 SYDVKM. This chain's CDR3 is CASSFPGTSGSYEQYF. CDR3 nucleotides: TGTGCCAGCAGTTTCCCCGGGACTAGCGGTTCCTACGAGCAGTACTTC.

A few counts support this clone. V usage is TRBV9 and J usage is TRBJ1-1, with a tentative D call TRBD1 (6 bases). The germline V gene encodes CDR1 SGDLS and CDR2 YYNGEE. The CDR3 contains 15 residues. The V end was cut by 4 bases, the J end by 0 bases, with 13 bases between. The CDR3 loop is CASSQHREMNTEAFF. DNA of the CDR3: TGTGCCAGCAGCCAGCACAGGGAAATGAACACTGAAGCTTTCTTT.

The J gene is TRBJ1-2, the V gene TRBV4-1; 8 bases fit TRBD1. The CDR3 extends over 16 amino acids. Trimming took 4 bases from V and 3 from J; bases not matched to a gene: 10. From germline, CDR1 is MGHRA and CDR2 YSYEKL. The CDR3 here is CASSLSDRANDYGYTF. CDR3 DNA sequence: TGCGCCAGCAGCCTCTCGGACAGGGCTAACGACTATGGCTACACCTTC.

This clone is a singleton in its sample. The chain couples TRBV7-6 to TRBJ2-7; 12 nucleotides match TRBD1. V trimming: 0 bases; J trimming: 4 bases; junction bases outside the gene matches: 4. Per germline, CDR1 SGHVS and CDR2 FNYEAQ. This CDR3 comprises 16 residues. The chain's CDR3 is CASSLAGTGGRYEQYF. In DNA form, the CDR3 reads TGTGCCAGCAGCTTAGCCGGGACAGGGGGCAGGTACGAGCAGTACTTC.

This rearrangement joins TRBV5-1 to TRBJ2-6, with unresolved D. Germline V gives CDR1 SGHRS, CDR2 YFSETQ. V was trimmed by 4 bases and J by 0 bases, leaving 8 bases between them. The CDR3 spans 15 residues. The CDR3 sequence: CASSLDGSGANVLTF. CDR3 nucleotides: TGCGCCAGCAGCCTAGACGGCTCTGGGGCCAACGTCCTGACTTTC.

The rearrangement links TRBV28 to TRBJ1-4; 9 nucleotides match TRBD1. The CDR3 sequence is 15 residues long. Looked up from germline, CDR1 is MDHEN and CDR2 is SYDVKM. V lost 5 bases to trimming and J lost 8 bases; unmatched junction nucleotides: 9. CDR3 sequence (DNA): TGTGCCAGCAGTGCCGCCGGGACAGGGAACGAAAAACTGTTTTTT. It translates to CASSAAGTGNEKLFF.

This chain uses TRBV19 with TRBJ2-1; unclear D gene. The CDR3 totals 15 residues. V lost 4 bases to trimming and J lost 7 bases, with 17 bases between them. The germline V gene encodes CDR1 LNHDA and CDR2 SQIVND (reference sequence). The CDR3 loop reads CASSKAANAKNEQFF. CDR3 DNA sequence: TGTGCCAGTAGTAAAGCCGCGAACGCGAAGAATGAGCAGTTCTTC.

V and J are TRBV6-5 and TRBJ2-1; no clear D. The V gene lost 0 bases and the J gene lost 7 bases, with 7 bases spanning the gap. CDR1 and CDR2 from the germline V gene are MNHEY and SVGAGI. The CDR3 length is 13 residues. The DNA for the CDR3 is TGTGCCAGCAGTTACTCCCCAGGTAATGAGCAGTTCTTC. Amino acid sequence: CASSYSPGNEQFF.

V and J are TRBV28 and TRBJ1-1; 7 positions agree with TRBD1. The germline gives CDR1 MDHEN, CDR2 SYDVKM. CDR3 length equals 14 residues. Trimming took 4 bases from V and 0 from J; bases not matched to a gene: 2. The CDR3 sequence is CASSSTGLNTEAFF. The CDR3 coding sequence is TGTGCCAGCAGTTCGACAGGGTTGAACACTGAAGCTTTCTTT.

The chain links TRBV24-1 to TRBJ2-5, with no clear D. Germline CDR1 and CDR2: KGHDR and SFDVKD. The CDR3 length is 13 residues. Trimming left V 3 bases short and J 5 bases short, with 9 bases between. This chain's CDR3 is CATSDGHKETQYF. CDR3 sequence (DNA): TGTGCCACCAGTGATGGCCATAAGGAGACCCAGTACTTC.

The chain is built from TRBV27 and TRBJ2-2; 7 nucleotides match TRBD1. J lost 1 base, V lost 3 bases, and 2 bases had no gene match. CDR1 is MNHEY and CDR2 is SMNVEV in the germline V gene (reference sequence). The CDR3 has 15 residues. CDR3 sequence: CASSFWTGNTGELFF. The CDR3 DNA reads TGTGCCAGCAGTTTTTGGACAGGGAACACCGGGGAGCTGTTTTTT.

The chain uses TRBV5-1 and TRBJ2-6, with 7 bases aligning to TRBD1. Germline CDR1 reads SGHRS; CDR2 reads YFSETQ. V lost 4 bases and J lost 0; bases outside the gene matches: 7. The CDR3 runs to 17 residues. CDR3 sequence reads: CASSLRDRDSGANVLTF. DNA for the CDR3: TGCGCCAGCAGCCTCCGGGACAGAGACTCTGGGGCCAACGTCCTGACTTTC.

This clone was seen a handful of times. The chain uses TRBV3-1 (or the pseudogene TRBV3-2) and TRBJ2-1; TRBD1 aligns across 8 bases. V lost 1 base to trimming and J lost 1 base; unmatched junction nucleotides: 6. Germline V gene data show CDR1 as LGHDT and CDR2 as YNNKEL (reference sequence). The CDR3 runs to 17 residues. The CDR3 sequence: CASSQVRDRPSYNEQFF. DNA of the CDR3: TGTGCCAGCAGCCAAGTCCGGGACAGGCCTTCCTACAATGAGCAGTTCTTC.

This clone has a single count. This sequence joins TRBV6-5 and TRBJ1-5; D is perhaps TRBD1 (6 bases). Germline V gene lookup returns CDR1 MNHEY and CDR2 SVGAGI. V was cut by 5 bases and J by 2 bases, with 7 bases left in between. The CDR3 has 13 residues. The CDR3 loop reads CASSPGGNQPQHF. CDR3 coding DNA: TGTGCCAGCAGTCCAGGGGGCAATCAGCCCCAGCATTTT.

This rearrangement joins TRBV6-5 to TRBJ2-5; maybe TRBD2 (6 bases). Germline V gene lookup returns CDR1 MNHEY and CDR2 SVGAGI. The CDR3 totals 15 residues. Between the trimmed V and J ends, which lost 5 bases and 5 bases, there was a span of 18 bases. For the CDR3, the DNA is TGTGCCAGCAGTCCGGGGGTAGCGGCCCGGGAGACCCAGTACTTC. Translation: CASSPGVAARETQYF.